The 27 T cell receptor beta chains in this list originate from one sample, sequenced in a study of human T cells and chemical hapten exposure. The time point was: pre-sensitization, week 0. Treatment meaning: therapeutic diphenylcyclopropenone sensitization with weekly scalp DPC. TCRdb analysed the RACE reads with MiXCR anew, one entry per CDR3 protein. Among more than 85,000 distinct CDR3 sequences listed, 8.5% were seen once. This sample comprised whole blood, obtained in connection with sensitization to the hapten diphenylcyclopropenone (DPC). The origin of the receptors is a man in his forties or fifties with alopecia areata. Some clones in this sample may be carry-over from other donors' samples.

The CDR3 spells CASRNPSAGVTDTQYF. DNA for the CDR3: TGTGCCAGCAGGAACCCTTCTGCGGGAGTCACAGATACGCAGTATTTT. The rearrangement links TRBV28 to TRBJ2-3, with 7 bases fitting TRBD2. The CDR3 loop spans 16 amino acids. Germline V gene data show CDR1 as MDHEN and CDR2 as SYDVKM. With 6 bases clipped from V and 2 bases from J, the junction kept 11 bases outside the gene matches.

This chain links TRBV27 with TRBJ2-7, with TRBD1 as a possible D gene (5 bases). The germline V gene has CDR1 MNHEY and CDR2 SMNVEV (reference sequence). V was shortened by 3 bases and J by 5 bases, with 14 bases between the two germline ends. The CDR3 has 14 residues. The DNA of the CDR3 is TGTGCCAGCAGTTTCACAGGACAAGGGGACGAGCAGTACTTC. Translation: CASSFTGQGDEQYF.

J is TRBJ2-2 and V is TRBV6-5; TRBD2 is a possible D gene (7 bases). Germline CDR1 is MNHEY and CDR2 is SVGAGI. V lost 8 bases and J lost 5, with 24 bases in between. The CDR3 sequence is 17 residues long. The chain's CDR3 is CASARRAGAMRTGELFF. The DNA for the CDR3 is TGTGCCAGCGCCCGCCGGGCGGGGGCTATGAGGACCGGGGAGCTGTTTTTT.

This clonotype turned up a few times. The V call is TRBV5-1, the J call TRBJ2-2; D may correspond to TRBD1 or TRBD2 (5 bases each). Trimming stripped 7 bases from V and 2 bases from J, with 18 bases between. This CDR3 is built from 16 residues. The germline V gene has CDR1 SGHRS and CDR2 YFSETQ. For the CDR3, the DNA is TGCGCCAGCTACTTTGGGCCGGGACCCAACACCGGGGAGCTGTTTTTT. This codes for CASYFGPGPNTGELFF. Variable domain in full (rest from reference TRBV5-1 and TRBJ2-2): KAGVTQTPRYLIKTRGQQVTLSCSPISGHRSVSWYQQTPGQGLQFLFEYFSETQRNKGNFPGRFSGRQFSNSRSEMNVSTLELGDSALYLCASYFGPGPNTGELFFGEGSRLTVL.

This clonotype has a count of ten or more. The chain recombines TRBV2 with TRBJ1-2, with D unclear. The V gene's germline CDR1 is SNHLY and CDR2 FYNNEI. V shed 6 bases and J shed 7 bases, with 15 bases lying between them. CDR3 size: 13 residues. CDR3: CASSQDGQFGYTF. The CDR3 bases are TGTGCCAGCAGCCAAGACGGGCAATTTGGCTACACCTTC.

This clonotype came up many times. In nucleotides, the CDR3 is TGTGCCAGCAGTTTAATCGAAGCCCACCACACTGAAGCTTTCTTT. Translated, it gives CASSLIEAHHTEAFF. The chain links TRBV27 to TRBJ1-1, with D uncertain. Germline V gene lookup returns CDR1 MNHEY and CDR2 SMNVEV (reference sequence). This CDR3 is 15 amino acids long. The V and J ends lost 2 bases and 3 bases respectively, with 13 bases between them.

The CDR3, as DNA: TGTGCCACCAGCAGAGATCGAGGGGCAAGCGAGCAGTACGTC. The encoded protein is CATSRDRGASEQYV. The chain uses TRBV15 and TRBJ2-7; D may correspond to TRBD1 or TRBD2 (5 bases each). This CDR3 spans 14 amino acids. Trimming took 0 bases from V and 6 from J, leaving 12 bases between them. Germline CDR1 and CDR2: LNHNV and YYDKDF (reference sequence).

The rearrangement joins TRBV25-1 to TRBJ2-1, with D possibly TRBD1 on 6 matching bases. Germline V lookup: CDR1 MGHDK, CDR2 SYGVNS. This CDR3 has 11 amino acids. V lost 4 bases to trimming and J lost 15 bases, with 13 bases between them. The CDR3 nucleotides read TGTGCCAGCAGTGGGGGACAACTGGGGTTCTTC. It specifies CASSGGQLGFF.

This clonotype was recorded a few times. The chain couples TRBV7-2 to TRBJ2-2; possibly TRBD2 for D (5 bases). Between the trimmed V and J ends, which lost 5 bases and 7 bases, there was a span of 14 bases. Germline V gene sequence: CDR1 SGHTA, CDR2 FQGNSA. This CDR3 region has 14 residues. The CDR3 is CASSLPSGSGELFF. The CDR3 DNA is TGTGCCAGCAGCCTCCCTTCGGGAAGCGGGGAGCTGTTTTTT.

This clonotype was seen ten or more times. The chain couples TRBV2 to TRBJ1-6; D is undetermined. Germline CDR1 reads SNHLY; CDR2 reads FYNNEI. V was cut by 6 bases and J by 8 bases, with 14 bases left in between. The CDR3 length is 14 residues. The CDR3 nucleotides are TGTGCCAGCAGGACGGGTCAATGGGATTCACCCCTCCACTTT. It is translated as CASRTGQWDSPLHF. Full variable domain (outside the CDR3, taken from reference TRBV2 and TRBJ1-6): EPEVTQTPSHQVTQMGQEVILRCVPISNHLYFYWYRQILGQKVEFLVSFYNNEISEKSEIFDDQFSVERPDGSNFTLKIRSTKLEDSAMYFCASRTGQWDSPLHFGNGTRLTVT.

This clonotype was detected many times. The V gene is TRBV12-3 or TRBV12-4, the J gene TRBJ2-2; D is unclear. The length of the CDR3 is 13 residues. Trimming shortened V by 7 bases and J by 7 bases, and 13 bases separated the two germline ends. The CDR3 region is CASTSIVGGELFF. CDR3 nucleotide sequence: TGTGCCAGCACCTCGATAGTAGGCGGGGAGCTGTTTTTT.

This chain connects TRBV6-2 or TRBV6-3 to TRBJ2-1; D ambiguous. This CDR3 comprises 13 residues. Germline V gene sequence: CDR1 MNHEY, CDR2 SVGEGT. V shed 9 bases and J shed 5 bases, with 14 bases lying between them. The CDR3 region has the DNA TGTGCCAGTTCCCCCCGTCGGGACAATGAGCAGTTCTTC. Amino acids: CASSPRRDNEQFF.

This clonotype was counted many times. The chain combines TRBV20-1 with TRBJ2-7; TRBD2 matches 9 bases. The CDR3 sequence is 14 residues long. Germline V gene lookup returns CDR1 DFQATT and CDR2 SNEGSKA (reference sequence). The J segment lost 4 bases and the V segment lost 2 bases, leaving 6 bases of the junction unmatched. CDR3 bases: TGCAGTGCTAGATTTCATAGCGGGGGTTACGAGCAGTACTTC. It codes for CSARFHSGGYEQYF.

This clonotype was seen a few times. The V gene is TRBV5-1, the J gene TRBJ2-5; 11 nucleotides match TRBD1. The CDR3 runs to 15 residues. Germline CDR1 reads SGHRS; CDR2 reads YFSETQ. J lost 4 bases, V lost 4 bases, and 6 bases had no gene match. The CDR3 sequence is CASSVGQGAPETQYF. DNA of the CDR3: TGCGCCAGCAGCGTAGGACAGGGGGCCCCAGAGACCCAGTACTTC.

This clonotype was picked up a small number of times. The junction departs from germline at one end; a sequencing error may be responsible. The V gene is TRBV12-3 or TRBV12-4, the J gene TRBJ2-2; D uncertain. There are 11 residues in the CDR3. CDR3 sequence reads: CASSLAQSVRF. The CDR3 DNA is TGTGCCAGCAGTTTAGCGCAATCGGTCCGATTT.

In this sample, this clonotype turned up a few times. V usage is TRBV4-2 and J usage is TRBJ2-7; 14 nucleotides align to TRBD2. With V trimmed by 4 bases and J by 10 bases, 12 bases remained unmatched. The germline V gene encodes CDR1 LGHNA and CDR2 YNFKEQ. The CDR3 extends over 16 amino acids. Written as DNA, the CDR3 is TGTGCCAGCAGCCGTTCGGGACTAGCGGGAGAAGGGGACCAGTACTTC. This translates into CASSRSGLAGEGDQYF.

This clonotype was seen many times. The chain links TRBV18 to TRBJ2-3; D might be TRBD2 (5 bases). This CDR3 spans 14 amino acids. The V gene's germline CDR1 is KGHSH and CDR2 LQKENI. Deletions cut 6 bases from V and 6 bases from J, with 16 bases between. The CDR3 spells CASSLLDGVDTQYF. DNA for the CDR3: TGTGCCAGCTCTTTACTAGACGGTGTCGATACGCAGTATTTT.

This chain connects TRBV29-1 to TRBJ2-5; D call uncertain. This CDR3 region has 13 residues. Germline V lookup: CDR1 SQVTM, CDR2 ANQGSEA. With 2 bases removed from V and 6 bases from J, the gap between germline ends came to 13 bases. DNA of the CDR3: TGCAGCGTTGAACTGTCGGACGCGAAGACCCAGTACTTC. This sequence encodes CSVELSDAKTQYF.

This clonotype occurred many times. The chain joins TRBV20-1 to TRBJ2-2; 10 bases fit TRBD1. Germline trimming cut 3 bases from V and 6 bases from J; bases unmatched to any gene: 10. Germline CDR1 reads DFQATT; CDR2 reads SNEGSKA (reference sequence). This CDR3 has 16 amino acids. CDR3 in DNA: TGCAGTGCTAGGTGGGCGAGACAGGGGGCTTCCGGGGAGCTGTTTTTT. Its translation is CSARWARQGASGELFF.

This clonotype was observed a few times. It may be a read error: a sequence one base away is much more abundant. J is TRBJ1-2 and V is TRBV12-3 or TRBV12-4; D is uncertain. The CDR3 sequence is 14 residues long. The CDR3 nucleotides are TGTGCCAGCAGTCCATCTGGACGGAACTATAGCTACACCTTC. Protein: CASSPSGRNYSYTF.

This clonotype occurred a few times. The J gene is TRBJ2-3, the V gene TRBV11-3; TRBD1 agrees at 8 bases. Germline V gene lookup returns CDR1 SGHNT and CDR2 YENEEA. This CDR3 has 11 amino acids. The V and J ends lost 5 bases and 11 bases, in that order; junction bases with no gene match: 3. CDR3 in amino acids: CASSQDRGQYF. CDR3 nucleotides: TGTGCCAGCAGCCAAGACAGGGGGCAGTATTTT.

This clonotype was observed a few times. The rearrangement links TRBV5-5 to TRBJ1-1; no reliable D call. The germline V gene has CDR1 SGHKS and CDR2 YYEKEE (reference sequence). The CDR3 runs to 15 residues. Trimming stripped 0 bases from V and 6 bases from J, with 15 bases between. This CDR3 is CASSLEGGWEAEAFF. In DNA, the CDR3 is TGTGCCAGCAGCTTGGAGGGCGGATGGGAGGCTGAAGCTTTCTTT.

This clonotype was seen ten or more times. This chain uses TRBV25-1 with TRBJ1-1; D gene ambiguous. The CDR3 is 12 residues long. Germline V gene lookup returns CDR1 MGHDK and CDR2 SYGVNS. V was cut by 8 bases and J by 7 bases, with 14 bases left in between. CDR3 sequence reads: CASETDGDEAFF. The CDR3 DNA reads as TGTGCCAGCGAGACCGACGGAGATGAAGCTTTCTTT.

This clonotype was counted many times. CDR3 coding DNA: TGTGCCAGCAGGGTAGCAAAAGATACGCAGTATTTT. This gives the protein CASRVAKDTQYF. This rearrangement joins TRBV6-2 or TRBV6-3 to TRBJ2-3; D remains ambiguous. The germline gives CDR1 MNHEY, CDR2 SVGEGT. CDR3 length equals 12 residues. The V end lost 6 bases, the J end lost 5 bases, and 9 bases lay between the germline ends.

V is TRBV7-9 and J is TRBJ2-7; D unclear. The CDR3 is made up of 13 amino acids. Per germline, CDR1 SEHNR and CDR2 FQNEAQ (reference sequence). V lost 4 bases and J 0 bases, leaving 7 bases between the germline ends. The CDR3 loop is CASSSRTSYEQYV. The CDR3, as DNA: TGTGCCAGCAGCTCCAGGACCTCCTACGAGCAGTACGTC.

This chain uses TRBV11-2 with TRBJ1-6, with D maybe TRBD1 (6 bases). CDR3 length: 17 amino acids. With 5 bases removed from V and 0 bases from J, the gap between germline ends came to 14 bases. Germline CDR1 and CDR2: SGHAT and FQNNGV. Written as DNA, the CDR3 is TGTGCCAGCAGCACGAACAGGGCCTTCTCCTATAATTCACCCCTCCACTTT. Translation: CASSTNRAFSYNSPLHF. The full variable domain, in which reference TRBV11-2 and TRBJ1-6 provide the parts outside the CDR3, is EAGVAQSPRYKIIEKRQSVAFWCNPISGHATLYWYQQILGQGPKLLIQFQNNGVVDDSQLPKDRFSAERLKGVDSTLKIQPAKLEDSAVYLCASSTNRAFSYNSPLHFGNGTRLTVT.

The chain uses TRBV27 and TRBJ2-3, with 12 bases lining up with TRBD1. This CDR3 has 17 amino acids. Germline CDR1 reads MNHEY; CDR2 reads SMNVEV (reference sequence). The V segment lost 5 bases and the J segment 3 bases; nucleotides outside the gene matches: 9. The CDR3, as DNA: TGTGCCAGCAGTCACTCCGGGACAGGGGGCTTAACAGATACGCAGTATTTT. As protein: CASSHSGTGGLTDTQYF.